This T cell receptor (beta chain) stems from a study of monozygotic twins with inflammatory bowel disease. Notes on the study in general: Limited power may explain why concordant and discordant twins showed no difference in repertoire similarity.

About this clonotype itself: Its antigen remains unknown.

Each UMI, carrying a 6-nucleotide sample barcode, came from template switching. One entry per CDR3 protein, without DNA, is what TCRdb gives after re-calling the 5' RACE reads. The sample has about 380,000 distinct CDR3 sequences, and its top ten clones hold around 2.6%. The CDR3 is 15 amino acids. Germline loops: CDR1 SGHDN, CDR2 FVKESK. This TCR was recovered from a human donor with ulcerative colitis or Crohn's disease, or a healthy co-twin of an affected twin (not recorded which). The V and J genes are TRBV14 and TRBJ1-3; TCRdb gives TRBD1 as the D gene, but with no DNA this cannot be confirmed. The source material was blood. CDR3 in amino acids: CASSRQGQERNTIYF.